This TCR beta chain was observed in a study of cytomegalovirus exposure and HLA in healthy donors. Study summary: Earlier work reported approximately 100 million unique TCR beta sequences from 170 million or so T cells. HLA-typed donors were the source of approximately 80 million unique TCRs, which an early data release held. Genetic ancestry analysis placed about 80% of the roughly 400 donors that were genotyped in the Caucasian-associated cluster.

About this clone: No antigen is known for it.

Findings and caveats of the study: Versus the approximately 700-donor mean, an Asian-associated ancestry cluster reportedly showed fewer N-insertions in a later analysis.

The PCR contained 60 Vbeta and 13 Jbeta primers. Sequencing used immunoSEQ multiplex PCR; TCRdb keeps in-frame clones, though not all of them. The table has around 200,000 clones, approximately 80% seen once. Germline loops: CDR1 SGHTA, CDR2 FQGNSA. The CDR3 length is 15 residues. Losses at the gene ends were 3 bases for V and 2 bases for J; bases not matched to a gene: 1. The J gene is TRBJ2-6, the V gene TRBV7-2; 7 nucleotides agree with TRBD1. The TCR was taken from a girl aged 10 to 17 in good health and CMV-seronegative. The sample taken for sequencing was PBMCs. In DNA form, the CDR3 reads TGTGCCAGCAGCTTTGACAGGGCTGGGGCCAACGTCCTGACTTTC. Amino acid sequence: CASSFDRAGANVLTF.